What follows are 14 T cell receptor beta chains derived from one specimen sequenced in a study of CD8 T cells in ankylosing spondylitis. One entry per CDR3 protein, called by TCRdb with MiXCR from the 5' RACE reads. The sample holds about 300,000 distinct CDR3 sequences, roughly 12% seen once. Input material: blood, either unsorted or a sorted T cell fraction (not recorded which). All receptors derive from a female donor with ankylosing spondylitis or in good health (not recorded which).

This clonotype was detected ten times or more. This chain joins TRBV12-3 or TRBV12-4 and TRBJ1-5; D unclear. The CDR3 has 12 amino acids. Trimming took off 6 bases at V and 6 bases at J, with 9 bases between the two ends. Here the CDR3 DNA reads TGTGCCAGCAGCCGGGGTAGTCAGCCCCAGCATTTT. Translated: CASSRGSQPQHF.

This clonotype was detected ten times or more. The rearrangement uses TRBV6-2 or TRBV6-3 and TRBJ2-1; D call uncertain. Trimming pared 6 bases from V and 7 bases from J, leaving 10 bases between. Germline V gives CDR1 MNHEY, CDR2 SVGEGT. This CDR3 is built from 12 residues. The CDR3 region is CASSFSWNEQFF. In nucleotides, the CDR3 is TGTGCCAGCAGCTTTTCTTGGAATGAGCAGTTCTTC.

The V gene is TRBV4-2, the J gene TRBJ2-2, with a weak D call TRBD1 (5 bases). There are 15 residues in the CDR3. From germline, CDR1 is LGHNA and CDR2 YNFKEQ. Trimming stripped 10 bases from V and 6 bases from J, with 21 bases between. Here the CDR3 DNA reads TGTGCCATGGGCCCTGGGGCCCTCATCTCCGGGGAGCTGTTTTTT. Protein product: CAMGPGALISGELFF.

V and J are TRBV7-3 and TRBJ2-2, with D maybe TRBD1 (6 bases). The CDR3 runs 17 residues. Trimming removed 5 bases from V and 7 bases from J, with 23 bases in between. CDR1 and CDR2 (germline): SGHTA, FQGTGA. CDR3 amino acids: CASSPKYRQGLGGELFF. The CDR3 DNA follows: TGTGCCAGCAGCCCTAAATACCGTCAGGGGCTAGGCGGGGAGCTGTTTTTT.

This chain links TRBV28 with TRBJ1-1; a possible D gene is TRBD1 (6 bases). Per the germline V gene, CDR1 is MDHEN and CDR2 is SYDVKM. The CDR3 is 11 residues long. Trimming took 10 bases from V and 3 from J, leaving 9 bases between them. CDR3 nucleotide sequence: TGTGCCACGAACAGGGACACTGAAGCTTTCTTT. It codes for CATNRDTEAFF.

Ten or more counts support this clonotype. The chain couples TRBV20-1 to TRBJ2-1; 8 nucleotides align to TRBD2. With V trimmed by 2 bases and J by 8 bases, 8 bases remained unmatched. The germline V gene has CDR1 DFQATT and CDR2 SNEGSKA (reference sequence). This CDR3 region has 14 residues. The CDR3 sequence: CSARSGLGVDEQFF. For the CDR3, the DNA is TGCAGTGCTAGATCGGGACTAGGAGTGGATGAGCAGTTCTTC.

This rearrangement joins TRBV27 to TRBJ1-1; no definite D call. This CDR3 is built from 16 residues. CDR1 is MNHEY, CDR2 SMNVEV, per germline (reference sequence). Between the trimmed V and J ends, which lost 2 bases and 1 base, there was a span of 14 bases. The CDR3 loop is CASSLQGRRGNTEAFF. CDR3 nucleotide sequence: TGTGCCAGCAGTTTACAAGGACGTAGAGGGAACACTGAAGCTTTCTTT.

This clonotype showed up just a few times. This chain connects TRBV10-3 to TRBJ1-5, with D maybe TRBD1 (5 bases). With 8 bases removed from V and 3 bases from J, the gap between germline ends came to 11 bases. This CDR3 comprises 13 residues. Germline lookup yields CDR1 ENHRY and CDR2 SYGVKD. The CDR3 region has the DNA TGTGCCATCTCGACAGAACCCAATCAGCCCCAGCATTTT. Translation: CAISTEPNQPQHF.

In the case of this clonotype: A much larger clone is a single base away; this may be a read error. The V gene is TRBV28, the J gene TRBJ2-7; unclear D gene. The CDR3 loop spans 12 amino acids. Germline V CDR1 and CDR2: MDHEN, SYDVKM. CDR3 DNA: TGTGCCAGCAGTCGAATCGTCTACAAGCAGTACTTC. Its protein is CASSRIVYKQYF.

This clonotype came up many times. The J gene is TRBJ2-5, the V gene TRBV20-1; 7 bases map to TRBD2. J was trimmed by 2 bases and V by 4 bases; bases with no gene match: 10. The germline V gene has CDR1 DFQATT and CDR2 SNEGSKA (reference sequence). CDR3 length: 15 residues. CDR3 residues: CSANRAGDLQETQYF. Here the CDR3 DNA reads TGCAGTGCTAATAGGGCGGGGGACTTACAAGAGACCCAGTACTTC.

The CDR3 protein is CSATQEQGDEKLFF. The CDR3 DNA reads TGCAGTGCCACCCAGGAGCAGGGTGATGAAAAACTGTTTTTT. The chain employs TRBV20-1 and TRBJ1-4; perhaps TRBD1 as D (5 bases). The CDR3 has 14 amino acids. Trimming took 6 bases from V and 6 from J, leaving 17 bases between them. Looked up from germline, CDR1 is DFQATT and CDR2 is SNEGSKA (reference sequence).

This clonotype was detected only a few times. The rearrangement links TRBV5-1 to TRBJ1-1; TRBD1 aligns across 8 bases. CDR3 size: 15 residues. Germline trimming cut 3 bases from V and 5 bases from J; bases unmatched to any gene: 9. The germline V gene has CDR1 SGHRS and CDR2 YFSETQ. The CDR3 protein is CASSWSGGERTEAFF. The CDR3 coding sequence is TGCGCCAGCAGCTGGTCAGGGGGCGAACGAACTGAAGCTTTCTTT.

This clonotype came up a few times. The CDR3 is CSARDPDRAHNEQFF. The CDR3 bases are TGCAGTGCTAGAGATCCGGACAGAGCCCACAATGAGCAGTTCTTC. The chain links TRBV20-1 to TRBJ2-1, with a tentative D call TRBD1 (6 bases). Germline CDR1 and CDR2: DFQATT and SNEGSKA (reference sequence). The ends were cut back, 0 bases at V and 5 bases at J, with 14 bases in the middle. The CDR3 contains 15 residues.

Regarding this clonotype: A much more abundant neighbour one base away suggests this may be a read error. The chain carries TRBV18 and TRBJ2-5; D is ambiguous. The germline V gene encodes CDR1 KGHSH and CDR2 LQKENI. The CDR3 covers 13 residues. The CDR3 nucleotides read TGTACCAGCTCACCTAACCTCAGAGAGACCCAGTACTTC. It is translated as CTSSPNLRETQYF.